This TCR beta chain was sequenced for a study of cytomegalovirus exposure and HLA in healthy donors. Use of 60 Vbeta and 13 Jbeta primers characterized the PCR. The protocol was immunoSEQ multiplex PCR, while the TCRdb copy is restricted to in-frame clones and leaves out a portion. The data show 150,000 or so clones, with more than 75% seen just once and approximately 15% held by the top ten. CDR1 and CDR2 (germline): SGHDT, YYEEEE. After removal of 6 bases from V and 1 base from J, the junction contained 9 bases not matched to a gene. The CDR3 loop spans 15 amino acids. Sequences were obtained from PBMCs. This sequence originates from a woman aged 40 to 50 in good health and CMV-seronegative. The chain combines TRBV5-6 with TRBJ1-2, with 7 bases matching TRBD1. The CDR3 nucleotides read TGTGCCAGCACCCTGGACAGGAATGGTAACTATGGCTACACCTTC. This encodes CASTLDRNGNYGYTF.